This T cell receptor (beta chain) was identified in a study of blood T cell repertoires in COVID-19 (dated by TCRdb to the early 2020s). At the level of the whole study: Samples from collaborators originated in the United States, Italy and Spain and spanned both the acute and convalescent phases of COVID-19. The prospective study material was composed of cDNA or gDNA derived from T cells, B-cell-depleted T cells, or PBMCs. Deeply sampled blood TCRbeta repertoires from subjects exposed to, actively infected with, or recovered from COVID-19 were included in the dataset. A freely available public database, intended as a resource for researchers studying the immune response to SARS-CoV-2, is where the repertoires were released. The samples were drawn from two sources: the first 160 participants of the ongoing ImmuneRACE study, and approximately 1,300 subjects contributed by 6 global collaborators. A de-identified subject ID, COVID-19 status, age in years and sex were almost always included in the sample metadata. Where HLA class I and class II types were available, the types were taken from metadata supplied by the sample provider, not from assay-based typing. Study-level results and caveats: The amount of clinical and demographic metadata varied by source and participant and was provided uncurated.

TCRbeta CDR3 regions were amplified from genomic DNA by means of the immunoSEQ Assay, a bias-controlled multiplex PCR. The paper's data handling went like this. The number of nucleated cells in each sample was estimated by amplification of reference gene primers within the assay. Sequence reads were collapsed and filtered to measure the absolute abundance of every unique TCRbeta CDR3 rearrangement. For each sample, productive Simpson clonality was calculated by taking the square root of Simpson's diversity index across productive rearrangements. TCRdb took over this immuneACCESS table, retaining in-frame rearrangements with V and J assigned. Such tables are incomplete; in checked studies, under half of the missing clones stem from an unresolved V gene, and the remainder is unexplained. V, J and clone size reflect that table, while D and trimming were determined from the DNA. The sample includes 200,000 to 250,000 clones, with 85% to 90% observed a single time. The ten largest clones add up to more than 1.4% of the sample.

Note on this clone: Its cognate antigen has yet to be identified. No much larger clone exists at a distance of one base, and base qualities are not known.

Each collaborating institution followed its own protocols to collect whole blood in K2EDTA tubes. For TCRbeta analysis, collaborator samples were shipped as frozen whole blood, as isolated PBMCs, or as DNA extracted from either sample type. CDR3 length: 20 amino acids, cysteine to phenylalanine. Only the CDR3 DNA is retained, 60 bases long and in frame from the first base. As encoded in the germline V gene (reference sequence), CDR1 is MNHEY while CDR2 is SMNVEV. Trimming at the junction amounts to 5 bases on V and 0 bases on J, and the germline ends lie 23 bases apart. Sequenced input: peripheral blood. The receptor was isolated from a young man with active or convalescent COVID-19. The chain is made from TRBV27 and TRBJ1-6, with TRBD1 as a weak D call on 6 bases. Here is the DNA: TGTGCCAGCAGTCCCTCCCAAGAACAGGGATATCGCTCCTATAATTCACCCCTCCACTTT. It codes for CASSPSQEQGYRSYNSPLHF.